This T cell receptor beta chain was recovered during a study of blood T cell repertoires in COVID-19. The method was immunoSEQ multiplex PCR; TCRdb's version includes in-frame clones alone and lacks a portion of them. The sample yields 30,000 to 35,000 clones, 88% seen once. Germline CDR1 reads SGDLS; CDR2 reads YYNGEE. The CDR3 is made up of 14 amino acids. V shed 10 bases and J 2 bases; nucleotides not matched to a gene: 10. This clonotype originated in a man aged 60-69 years with COVID-19, enrolled during active disease. V gene TRBV9 combines with J gene TRBJ2-3; 7 bases agree with TRBD2. Sequenced: peripheral blood. The CDR3 spells CAGERDYPTDTQYF. The DNA for the CDR3 is TGTGCCGGTGAGCGGGATTATCCCACAGATACGCAGTATTTT.